This TCR beta chain was retrieved from a study of cytomegalovirus exposure and HLA in healthy donors (dated by TCRdb to between 2016 and 2019). For context, the study as a whole: In an earlier analysis of 587 of the donors, 276 Gb of sequence data and about 110 million unique TCR beta sequences from about 179 million T cells were reported. An early release covering 500 to 750 HLA-typed donors comprised approximately 300 gigabases of sequencing data and 65 million to 100 million unique TCR sequences. In an earlier analysis of 500 to 650 of the donors, high-throughput TCR beta sequencing was used to judge whether each TCR beta V gene segment behaved as functional or pseudogenic. Both class I and class II loci were covered by HLA typing, at four-digit resolution. The later analysis used no new phenotypic data to find candidate immune exposures, relying instead on TCR beta sequences and their occurrence across donors. The number of donors typed differed by locus, with roughly 629-640 for A, B, C, DRB1 and DQB1, around 500 for DQA1, 600 to 610 for DPA1, and about 450 for DPB1. Donor age, sex, ethnicity and CMV serostatus were compiled alongside the repertoire data. The study used immunosequencing to profile the T cell repertoires of approximately 640 subjects and linked those repertoires to cytomegalovirus serostatus. To predict cytomegalovirus infection status, the study combined high-throughput TCR immunosequencing, statistical association of individual TCRs with disease status, and machine learning. To study patterns of TCR occurrence, a later analysis re-analyzed previously published TCR beta repertoires from under 750 donors and added high-resolution HLA genotyping. The study was designed to test whether signatures of past pathogen exposure could be identified by cataloging public T cell receptors. Besides the first cohort of around 670 subjects, a separate validation cohort made up of roughly 120 different subjects was used. All discovery cohort repertoires had been generated on a single sequencing platform. Among about 400 genotyped donors of the cohort, an average of about 240,000 unique TCR beta nucleotide sequences was sequenced per donor, of which approximately 19% were non-productive. A later genetic analysis took genome-wide SNP genotypes for about 65% of the 666 donors and used that subset as a discovery cohort. Four to six DR-DQ haplotypes were handled as single units for association and clustering, since linkage in the cohort was strong. The genetic ancestry cluster associated with self-reported Caucasian donors included 81% of the 398 genotyped donors.

The cohort consisted of 666 healthy bone marrow donors. At the time of sampling, all cohort members were nominally healthy, though unrecorded immune exposures were likely present. The donor was CMV seronegative and belonged to the group of over 300 seronegative cohort members. Every donor gave a peripheral blood sample, and the peripheral blood mononuclear cells from that sample were used for TCR beta sequencing. Genomic DNA was extracted from the blood cell samples with the Qiagen DNeasy Blood Extraction Kit. Broader findings and caveats from the paper: Immune exposure information for the cohort was limited to CMV serostatus. Sequencing depth was assumed to be roughly uniform across donors in the presence/absence analyses, though that assumption may not hold. A later analysis found that most CMV-associated TCR beta chains appeared HLA-restricted, with HLA associations seemingly driven largely by CMV exposure. Specific HLA alleles were associated with over 15,000 TCR beta sequences at a false discovery rate of 0.05 in a later analysis. According to a later analysis, parvovirus B19, influenza, CMV and Epstein-Barr virus appeared linked to several top co-occurrence clusters. Because counts were too low, about 18 rarely observed V segments, including chromosome 9 orphons, were excluded from the earlier analysis of 587 of the donors. In the study, some 160 TCR beta chains were listed as associated with cytomegalovirus. A few of the identified cytomegalovirus-associated TCR beta chains were confirmed in vitro to be specific for cytomegalovirus antigens. Broadly in line with IMGT annotations, most TCR beta V segments showed up in productive rearrangements about 90% or about 30% of the time in an earlier analysis of some 590 of the donors. A cluster of highly shared sequence variants was judged likely to represent a technical artifact of the sequencing pipeline. Linkage disequilibrium might explain the correlated functional status among segregating V segments, but an unknown experimental factor could not be ruled out. Because HLA typing was missing for some donors at each locus, association tests included only the typed subset. A later genetic analysis reported fewer N-insertions in productive TCRs among donors in an Asian-associated ancestry cluster than the approximately 670-donor mean. Cytomegalovirus status was reported to be diagnosed by the classifier with high specificity and sensitivity in both the original and validation cohorts. Most TCR sequences were seen in very few donors, while some public TCRs were found in many individuals. According to a later analysis, TCR association rates differed among HLA loci, with DRB1 alleles showing the most associated TCRs and HLA-C alleles showing the fewest. Some IMGT-functional V segments, including TRBV6-2 and TRBV6-3, could not be told apart with the 87-base-pair reads, so those segments were excluded. In a later analysis, HLA-associated TCR beta chains were found to be more clonally expanded and to have lower generation probabilities than equally common non-associated chains. In this cohort, only TCR beta chains were sequenced, and detectable features were limited by the absence of alpha or paired-chain data. A later genetic analysis associated a missense DCLRE1C variant with V-gene and J-gene trimming of TCR beta chains, and an independent cohort replicated the association. A further reported finding was that TCR beta sequences accurately predicted the HLA-A and HLA-B alleles for most subjects in the first cohort. Strong co-occurrence of HLA alleles, especially DR and DQ, made assigning TCR associations to individual alleles difficult. It was suggested by the authors that the approach could potentially be generalized to other disease states and immunological phenotypes.

V is reduced by 4 bases and J by 3 bases, leaving a spacing of 12 bases between them. CDR1 and CDR2 were assigned from the germline V gene as SNHLY and FYNNEI. Counted from cysteine to phenylalanine, this CDR3 has 14 amino acids. The DNA shown is the 42-base CDR3, in frame from base 1. The receptor library was made with the immunoSEQ multiplex PCR assay. For the multiplex PCR, a mixture combining 60 forward primers for TCR Vbeta segments and 13 reverse primers for TCR Jbeta segments was used. The CDR3 region of rearranged TCR beta genes was amplified from genomic DNA with a multiplex PCR assay. The Illumina HiSeq System was used to sequence the amplified TCR beta libraries as 87-base-pair reads. The source study handled its data this way. In a later analysis, approximately 74 million unique TCR beta chains were counted across the roughly 610 repertoires, and around 11 million of these chains were shared by at least two donors. To remove PCR and sequencing errors, raw reads were error-corrected and collapsed into unique sequences using a nearest-neighbor algorithm that merged closely related sequences. To assign V, D and J gene segments, CDR3 sequences were aligned to IMGT reference sequences. For a sequence to be retained, at least a six-nucleotide match to both a V gene segment and a J gene segment was required. Rearrangements were classified as productive when the CDR3 lacked stop codons and remained in frame with V and J, and all other rearrangements were classified as non-productive. CDR3 was defined according to IMGT convention as the region running from the second conserved V-encoded cysteine to the conserved J-encoded phenylalanine. In an earlier analysis of some 550 of the donors, sequences lacking an unambiguous match to a single V gene segment were excluded. In an earlier analysis of approximately 550 of the donors, V segments were called functional above 56.7% productive rearrangements and were called segregating when the between-donor standard deviation exceeded 5%. To diagnose cytomegalovirus status from the catalog of TCR beta chain sequences, a statistical classification framework was built. In a later analysis, V and J genes were assigned by comparing TCR nucleotide sequences against IMGT/GENE-DB human TR gene sequences. The TCRdist pipeline was used in a later analysis to assign CDR3 sequences and most-parsimonious VDJ recombination scenarios. A later analysis defined each TCR beta chain by its CDR3 amino acid sequence plus V-gene family, and excluded reads lacking a unique V-gene family. To address suspected cross-contamination and a sequencing artifact, a later analysis removed a few hundred highly shared, low-generation-probability nucleotide sequences. In a later analysis, a clonal expansion index was calculated for each public chain from normalized within-repertoire ranks of inferred template counts. Generation probabilities in a later analysis came from a VDJ recombination model fitted to out-of-frame rearrangements, and those results were checked against IGoR. Hypergeometric tests were used in a later analysis to score TCR-TCR, TCR-HLA and TCR-CMV co-occurrence, with a repertoire-size bias correction applied to the TCR pairs. In a later analysis, false discovery rates were estimated by permuting HLA or CMV assignments 20 times. In a later analysis, co-occurring TCRs were grouped with DBSCAN, and TCRdist sequence similarity was added when clustering was performed within HLA-allele-positive subsets. Repertoires with fewer than 30,000 or more than 120,000 public chains were left out of co-occurrence clustering, as were about 5 repertoires with anomalous nucleotide sharing. The table comes from immuneACCESS by way of TCRdb, which keeps in-frame sequences with V and J called. Part of the clones is missing from these tables; in studies checked, under half for an unresolved V gene and the rest for unknown reasons. V, J and clone size derive from that table, while D and trimming were established from the DNA sequence. The sample includes more than 95,000 clones, with around 75% observed a single time. 1.5% to 2% of the sample is in the top ten clones.

In the case of this clone: Its target antigen remains unknown. The sample holds no much larger clone one base away, and base qualities are not on file.

The rearrangement joined TRBV2 to TRBJ1-2; confidence is insufficient to name the D gene. The sequence derives from a woman under 30 in good health and CMV-seronegative. The sequenced sample consisted of PBMCs. The CDR3 loop reads CASSALAGDYGYTF. The bases read TGTGCCAGCAGTGCGCTGGCAGGTGACTATGGCTACACCTTC.